Following are 29 T cell receptor beta chains from one sample sequenced in a study of T cell responses to AZD1222 COVID-19 vaccine. Only in-frame clones appear in the TCRdb table, and some are missing; sequencing was by immunoSEQ multiplex PCR. The data contain roughly 120,000 clones, 85% to 95% of them singletons. The specimen comprised peripheral blood, sampled on day 0 of AZD1222 vaccination. The receptor set was obtained from an adult in good health.

The chain recombines TRBV6-5 with TRBJ2-4, with 8 bases lining up with TRBD2. Trimming took 4 bases from V and 5 from J; bases not matched to a gene: 7. The CDR3 is 15 amino acids. Germline CDR1 and CDR2: MNHEY and SVGAGI. This chain's CDR3 is CASSSGGGRQNIQYF. CDR3 DNA: TGTGCCAGCAGTTCCGGGGGGGGCAGACAAAACATTCAGTACTTC.

The chain carries TRBV27 and TRBJ2-2, with TRBD1 as a possible D gene (7 bases). The V end was cut by 5 bases, the J end by 5 bases, with 15 bases between. Looked up from germline, CDR1 is MNHEY and CDR2 is SMNVEV (reference sequence). This CDR3 spans 15 amino acids. The DNA for the CDR3 is TGTGCCAGCAGTCCCAGGGGGGTCGGGACCGGGGAGCTGTTTTTT. Encoded protein: CASSPRGVGTGELFF.

CDR3 loop: CASSAGGSYNEQFF. The CDR3 nucleotides read TGTGCCAGCAGCGCGGGCGGGTCCTACAATGAGCAGTTCTTC. The chain couples TRBV27 to TRBJ2-1; TRBD2 might be the D (5 bases). Germline lookup yields CDR1 MNHEY and CDR2 SMNVEV (reference sequence). V lost 6 bases, J lost 1 base, and 10 bases lay in between. The CDR3 sequence is 14 residues long.

This rearrangement joins TRBV29-1 to TRBJ2-1; D unclear. The CDR3 is 13 amino acids. V shed 5 bases and J shed 4 bases, with 12 bases lying between them. Germline V CDR1 and CDR2: SQVTM, ANQGSEA. CDR3 sequence (DNA): TGCAGCGTTAGTAGGAAACTTTACAATGAGCAGTTCTTC. This translates into CSVSRKLYNEQFF.

The V and J genes are TRBV5-1 and TRBJ1-3; D gene uncertain. Germline V gene sequence: CDR1 SGHRS, CDR2 YFSETQ. This CDR3 is built from 16 residues. V shed 0 bases and J shed 4 bases, with 14 bases lying between them. The CDR3 loop is CASSLAAGSKGNTIYF. The CDR3 DNA reads as TGCGCCAGCAGCTTGGCCGCGGGCAGCAAAGGAAACACCATATATTTT.

The CDR3 is CASSEITGGKEPQHF. The DNA of the CDR3 is TGTGCCAGCAGTGAAATAACAGGGGGCAAGGAGCCCCAGCATTTT. The J gene is TRBJ1-5, the V gene TRBV6-1, with 9 positions matching TRBD1. CDR1 is MNHNS, CDR2 SASEGT, per germline. The V segment lost 2 bases and the J segment 8 bases; nucleotides outside the gene matches: 7. The CDR3 spans 15 residues.

The chain couples TRBV7-7 to TRBJ2-7, with D perhaps matching TRBD2 (6 bases). The germline V gene encodes CDR1 SSHAT and CDR2 FNYEAQ (reference sequence). The V and J ends lost 5 bases and 2 bases respectively, with 16 bases between them. The CDR3 sequence is 15 residues long. CDR3 loop: CASSRGRDFPYEQYF. The DNA for the CDR3 is TGTGCCAGCAGCCGGGGACGGGACTTCCCCTACGAGCAGTACTTC.

With regard to this clone: One end of the junction varies from germline; a read error may be responsible. The same CDR3 is also encoded by other DNA sequences in this sample. V is TRBV5-1 and J is TRBJ2-7, with TRBD2 matching over 10 bases. This CDR3 has 16 residues. Germline CDR1 SGHRS, CDR2 YFSETQ. CDR3 amino acids: CASSRTSGGAAYEQYF. The CDR3 nucleotides read TGCGCCAGCAGCCGGACTAGCGGAGGAGCGGCCTACGAGCAATACTTC.

The rearrangement links TRBV11-3 to TRBJ1-1; 8 positions match TRBD1. This CDR3 comprises 14 residues. V gave up 0 bases and J gave up 8 bases; unmatched junction bases: 5. The germline gives CDR1 SGHNT, CDR2 YENEEA. DNA of the CDR3: TGTGCCAGCAGCTTAGATCAGGGGGCGGGGGAAGCTTTCTTT. Translated: CASSLDQGAGEAFF.

V usage is TRBV19 and J usage is TRBJ2-1; D not resolved. The V and J ends lost 3 bases and 5 bases respectively, with 11 bases between them. Germline V lookup: CDR1 LNHDA, CDR2 SQIVND (reference sequence). CDR3 length: 14 residues. The CDR3 region has the DNA TGTGCCAGTAGTATCGTCGCTCCAGACAATGAGCAGTTCTTC. Amino acids: CASSIVAPDNEQFF.

This chain uses TRBV18 with TRBJ2-1; D is unclear. Germline V gene data show CDR1 as KGHSH and CDR2 as LQKENI. Trimming took 5 bases from V and 4 from J, leaving 3 bases between them. This CDR3 comprises 11 residues. The CDR3 region is CASSSYNEQFF. The DNA for the CDR3 is TGTGCCAGCTCATCTTACAATGAGCAGTTCTTC. The full variable domain, completed using reference TRBV18 and TRBJ2-1, is NAGVMQNPRHLVRRRGQEARLRCSPMKGHSHVYWYRQLPEEGLKFMVYLQKENIIDESGMPKERFSAEFPKEGPSILRIQQVVRGDSAAYFCASSSYNEQFFGPGTRLTVL.

The chain is built from TRBV3-1 (or the pseudogene TRBV3-2) and TRBJ2-3, with 7 bases identical to TRBD2. V dropped 4 bases and J dropped 3; count of bases not matched to a gene: 7. The CDR3 runs to 15 residues. Looked up from germline, CDR1 is LGHDT and CDR2 is YNNKEL (reference sequence). In DNA form, the CDR3 reads TGTGCCAGCAGCCCCCCACTAGCGCAGACAGATACGCAGTATTTT. The encoded protein is CASSPPLAQTDTQYF.

The chain combines TRBV2 with TRBJ1-5; a weak D match, TRBD1 (6 bases). The length of the CDR3 is 14 residues. Germline lookup yields CDR1 SNHLY and CDR2 FYNNEI. Deletions cut 3 bases from V and 6 bases from J, with 12 bases between. The CDR3 sequence is CASSESRGGQPQHF. DNA for the CDR3: TGTGCCAGCAGTGAGAGTAGGGGGGGTCAGCCCCAGCATTTT.

By share of the sample, this clone is medium-sized (0.01 to 0.1%). The V call is TRBV13, the J call TRBJ2-7; 8 nucleotides match TRBD2. Trimming at V came to 5 bases and at J to 5 bases, leaving 11 bases not matched to a gene. The CDR3 spans 15 residues. In germline, CDR1 is PRHDT, CDR2 FYEKMQ (reference sequence). CDR3 loop: CASSPAGSGVDEQYF. CDR3 in DNA: TGTGCCAGCAGCCCCGCGGGTAGCGGGGTCGACGAGCAGTACTTC. Supplemented by reference TRBV13 and TRBJ2-7, the full variable domain reads AAGVIQSPRHLIKEKRETATLKCYPIPRHDTVYWYQQGPGQDPQFLISFYEKMQSDKGSIPDRFSAQQFSDYHSELNMSSLELGDSALYFCASSPAGSGVDEQYFGPGTRLTVT.

J is TRBJ1-6 and V is TRBV5-6, with D maybe TRBD1 (6 bases). The CDR3 consists of 13 residues. Per the germline V gene, CDR1 is SGHDT and CDR2 is YYEEEE. The V and J ends lost 1 base and 13 bases respectively, with 12 bases between them. The CDR3 coding sequence is TGTGCCAGCAGCTTGTTCCAGGGGACGCCCCTCCACTTT. Amino acids: CASSLFQGTPLHF. The full variable domain, its missing parts supplied by reference TRBV5-6 and TRBJ1-6, is DAGVTQSPTHLIKTRGQQVTLRCSPKSGHDTVSWYQQALGQGPQFIFQYYEEEERQRGNFPDRFSGHQFPNYSSELNVNALLLGDSALYLCASSLFQGTPLHFGNGTRLTVT.

The V gene is TRBV30, the J gene TRBJ1-5; D ambiguous. This CDR3 is 13 amino acids long. Per germline, CDR1 GTSNPN and CDR2 SVGIG (reference sequence). The germline V and J ends were trimmed by 1 base and 3 bases, with 7 bases remaining between them. The CDR3 region is CAWSAGHNQPQHF. CDR3 nucleotide sequence: TGTGCCTGGAGTGCCGGCCACAATCAGCCCCAGCATTTT.

The chain joins TRBV29-1 to TRBJ2-1, with TRBD2 matching 10 bases. The CDR3 is 14 amino acids. The V segment lost 3 bases and the J segment 7 bases; nucleotides outside the gene matches: 6. CDR1 is SQVTM and CDR2 is ANQGSEA in the germline V gene. The DNA of the CDR3 is TGCAGCGTTGACACTAGCGGGACTAATAATGAGCAGTTCTTC. It encodes CSVDTSGTNNEQFF.

V and J are TRBV7-2 and TRBJ2-5; D unresolved. Germline V gene data show CDR1 as SGHTA and CDR2 as FQGNSA. V lost 2 bases, J lost 5 bases, and 6 bases lay in between. The length of the CDR3 is 12 residues. The CDR3 protein is CASSLNEETQYF. CDR3 sequence (DNA): TGTGCCAGCAGCTTAAACGAGGAGACCCAGTACTTC.

V is TRBV28 and J is TRBJ1-1; no reliable D call. The germline CDR1 and CDR2 sequences are MDHEN and SYDVKM. The length of the CDR3 is 11 residues. V lost 3 bases and J 5 bases, leaving 4 bases between the germline ends. CDR3: CASSFETEAFF. The CDR3 nucleotides are TGTGCCAGCAGTTTTGAAACTGAAGCTTTCTTT. Full variable domain (missing parts from reference TRBV28 and TRBJ1-1): DVKVTQSSRYLVKRTGEKVFLECVQDMDHENMFWYRQDPGLGLRLIYFSYDVKMKEKGDIPEGYSVSREKKERFSLILESASTNQTSMYLCASSFETEAFFGQGTRLTVV.

V is TRBV27 and J is TRBJ1-1; no firm D call. CDR3 length: 12 residues. V was trimmed by 4 bases and J by 11 bases, leaving 14 bases between them. CDR1 MNHEY and CDR2 SMNVEV come from the germline V gene (reference sequence). In nucleotides, the CDR3 is TGTGCCAGCAGTTGGGTAGGGCAGAGGGCTTTCTTT. This codes for CASSWVGQRAFF.

The J gene is TRBJ2-7, the V gene TRBV7-9; D might be TRBD1 or TRBD2, each matching 5 bases. Per the germline V gene, CDR1 is SEHNR and CDR2 is FQNEAQ (reference sequence). V dropped 5 bases and J dropped 2 bases, with 19 bases sitting between them. The CDR3 has 16 residues. CDR3 DNA sequence: TGTGCCAGCAGCCCTCCGGGACCGGTAATTGCCTACGAGCAGTACTTC. Translating gives CASSPPGPVIAYEQYF.

The chain is built from TRBV18 and TRBJ1-4; D unresolved. The CDR3 extends over 16 amino acids. With 2 bases removed from V and 4 bases from J, the gap between germline ends came to 14 bases. From germline, CDR1 is KGHSH and CDR2 LQKENI. The CDR3 nucleotides are TGTGCCAGCTCACCAATGTCCCGGGCAGATAATGAAAAACTGTTTTTT. Translation gives CASSPMSRADNEKLFF. The entire variable domain, with the rest obtained from reference TRBV18 and TRBJ1-4, is as follows: NAGVMQNPRHLVRRRGQEARLRCSPMKGHSHVYWYRQLPEEGLKFMVYLQKENIIDESGMPKERFSAEFPKEGPSILRIQQVVRGDSAAYFCASSPMSRADNEKLFFGSGTQLSVL.

This clone appeared once. The chain has TRBV28 and TRBJ1-6; D may be TRBD1 (5 bases). Trimming took 3 bases from V and 10 from J, leaving 13 bases between them. Germline loops: CDR1 MDHEN, CDR2 SYDVKM. There are 14 residues in the CDR3. DNA of the CDR3: TGTGCCAGCAGTTTGTGGGGGGAAGCCTCACCCCTCCACTTT. Its translation: CASSLWGEASPLHF. The whole variable domain, filled in from reference TRBV28 and TRBJ1-6, reads DVKVTQSSRYLVKRTGEKVFLECVQDMDHENMFWYRQDPGLGLRLIYFSYDVKMKEKGDIPEGYSVSREKKERFSLILESASTNQTSMYLCASSLWGEASPLHFGNGTRLTVT.

The chain employs TRBV5-1 and TRBJ1-1; D may be TRBD1 (5 bases). CDR3 length: 15 amino acids. V was clipped by 0 bases and J by 0 bases, with 9 bases between them. Germline V gene lookup returns CDR1 SGHRS and CDR2 YFSETQ. The CDR3 reads CASSLGWGVNTEAFF. The CDR3 region has the DNA TGCGCCAGCAGCTTGGGATGGGGCGTGAACACTGAAGCTTTCTTT.

The J gene is TRBJ1-6, the V gene TRBV6-4; D possibly corresponds to TRBD1 (5 bases). V gave up 6 bases and J gave up 6 bases, with 12 bases separating them. Germline CDR1 reads MRHNA; CDR2 reads SNTAGT. The CDR3 has 14 amino acids. DNA for the CDR3: TGTGCCAGCAGACGAGGGCAGGGTAATTCACCCCTCCACTTT. As protein: CASRRGQGNSPLHF.

The CDR3 protein is CASTNQNEQYF. The DNA of the CDR3 is TGTGCCAGCACCAACCAGAACGAGCAGTACTTC. The V call is TRBV25-1, the J call TRBJ2-7; D remains unclear. The V gene lost 7 bases and the J gene lost 5 bases, with 9 bases spanning the gap. The CDR3 totals 11 residues. The germline gives CDR1 MGHDK, CDR2 SYGVNS.

The chain couples TRBV7-6 to TRBJ2-6, with D unclear. The germline V and J ends were trimmed by 5 bases and 1 base, with 12 bases remaining between them. Germline-derived CDR1 and CDR2 are SGHVS and FNYEAQ. There are 16 residues in the CDR3. CDR3 sequence reads: CASSPSVGSGANVLTF. CDR3 sequence (DNA): TGTGCCAGCAGCCCGTCGGTAGGGTCTGGGGCCAACGTCCTGACTTTC.

The chain recombines TRBV30 with TRBJ1-1; D gene uncertain. Trimming took 2 bases from V and 1 from J, leaving 8 bases between them. CDR3 length equals 13 residues. From germline, CDR1 is GTSNPN and CDR2 SVGIG (reference sequence). CDR3 in amino acids: CAWSNRENTEAFF. CDR3 DNA sequence: TGTGCCTGGAGTAACAGAGAGAACACTGAAGCTTTCTTT.

This chain links TRBV11-3 with TRBJ2-2; perhaps TRBD2 as D (6 bases). The CDR3 totals 15 residues. Germline V gene sequence: CDR1 SGHNT, CDR2 YENEEA. Trimming left V 3 bases short and J 4 bases short, with 12 bases between. DNA for the CDR3: TGTGCCAGCAGCTTTGTAGGAGGGAGCACCGGGGAGCTGTTTTTT. It specifies CASSFVGGSTGELFF.